This record looks at one T cell receptor beta chain sequence and its context. This clonotype is medium-sized (0.01 to 0.1%) as judged by frequency; no count is noted. Which antigen it targets is not known. Data came from an Illumina HiSeq 2500. Sequencing libraries were built by amplifying the recombined TCRbeta locus with a previously published PCR protocol. As for the original processing: Any read whose average quality score fell below 30 was discarded, and IMSEQ was used to process the reads that remained. Each clonotype was defined by the combination of Vbeta gene, Jbeta gene and CDR3 amino acid sequence. Repertoire overlap between populations was quantified with the Morisita-Horn index computed on the top 100 expanded clones. Renyi diversity profiles calculated on the top 100 expanded clones were used to assess clonal diversity. Reprocessed by TCRdb, the reads give a single entry per CDR3 protein sequence, without DNA. These V and J calls are TCRdb output, not the study's own analysis. This sample's records show almost 3,000 distinct CDR3 sequences. The ten top clones hold roughly 3.2% of the sample.

From cysteine to phenylalanine, the CDR3 is 13 amino acids long. No DNA was logged. The CDR1 and CDR2 encoded by the germline V gene (reference sequence) are SEHNR and FQNEAQ. The data originate from a study of GPR56 and killer-like receptors on CD4 memory cells (dated by TCRdb to 2018 to 2020). About the investigation overall: The study proposed that progressive acquisition of KLRB1, KLRG1, GPR56 and then KLRF1 marks human CD4+ memory T-cell differentiation and cytokine production potential. The study described its healthy blood donors as age-matched to the liver disease patients, who had a median age of approximately 67 years.

Paper-wide results and their limitations: Diversity and similarity analyses were restricted to the 100 most expanded clones per population rather than full repertoires. The clones that dominated late populations 4 and 5 were also present in early populations 1 and 2, and the authors interpreted this finding as evidence for linear differentiation. TCR repertoire overlap was especially strong between late populations 4 and 5, and population 3 also partly overlapped. Low clonal frequency was observed in the marker-negative population, and a progressive increase in clonal frequency, with a corresponding decrease in TCRbeta diversity, was observed along the proposed pathway.

Five KLR/GPR56-defined CD4+ populations were enriched by fluorescence-activated cell sorting before TCRbeta sequencing. To test whether memory differentiation follows a linear pathway, the researchers sequenced TCRbeta repertoires from five CD4+ T-cell subsets, each defined by expression of KLRB1, KLRG1, GPR56 and KLRF1. TCR-sequenced cells came from peripheral blood of healthy control individuals, reported as five donors in the TCRbeta analysis figure. Heparinized peripheral blood was collected, and every sample was processed within one hour of retrieval. To isolate peripheral blood mononuclear cells, blood was diluted 1:2 in PBS and put through Biocoll density gradient centrifugation at room temperature. Before flow sorting, CD4+ T cells were magnetically enriched from freshly isolated PBMCs using anti-CD4 MicroBeads. A BD FACSAria II was used to sort CD4+ T cells enriched from PBMCs of healthy donors according to marker expression. Surface staining used anti-KLRB1 clone 191B8, anti-KLRF1 clone 4A4.D10 and anti-KLRG1 clone REA261 antibodies from Miltenyi Biotec.

Sequencing input: memory CD4+ T cells from blood. Recombination linked TRBV7-9 to TRBJ1-6; without DNA, the TCRdb call of TRBD1 cannot be checked. This clonotype originated in a human donor in good health. The CDR3 is CASSLTGESPLHF.